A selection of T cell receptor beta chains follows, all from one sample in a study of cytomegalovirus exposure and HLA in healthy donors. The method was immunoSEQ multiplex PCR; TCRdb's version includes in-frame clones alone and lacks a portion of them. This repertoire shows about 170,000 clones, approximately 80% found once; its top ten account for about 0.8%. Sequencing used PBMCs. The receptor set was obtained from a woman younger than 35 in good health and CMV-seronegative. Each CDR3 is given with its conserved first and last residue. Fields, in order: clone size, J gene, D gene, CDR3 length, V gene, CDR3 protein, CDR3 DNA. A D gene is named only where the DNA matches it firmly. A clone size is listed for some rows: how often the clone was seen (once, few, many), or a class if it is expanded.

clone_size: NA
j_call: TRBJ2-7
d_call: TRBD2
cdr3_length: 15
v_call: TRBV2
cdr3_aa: CASQPSGRVTYEQYF
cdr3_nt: TGTGCCAGCCAGCCTAGCGGGAGGGTTACCTACGAGCAGTACTTC

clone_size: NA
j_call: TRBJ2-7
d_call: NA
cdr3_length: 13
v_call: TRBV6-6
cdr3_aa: CASSLPGSYEQYF
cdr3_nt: TGTGCCAGCAGTTTGCCGGGTTCCTACGAGCAGTACTTC

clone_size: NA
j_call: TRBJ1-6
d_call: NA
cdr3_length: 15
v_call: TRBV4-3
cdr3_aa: CASSLEPGRNSPLHF
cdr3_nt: TGCGCCAGCAGCCTTGAACCGGGTCGGAATTCACCCCTCCACTTT

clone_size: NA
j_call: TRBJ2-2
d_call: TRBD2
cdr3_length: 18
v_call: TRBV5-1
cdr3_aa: CASSSSTSGRINTGELFF
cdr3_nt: TGCGCCAGCAGCTCCTCGACTAGCGGGAGGATAAACACCGGGGAGCTGTTTTTT

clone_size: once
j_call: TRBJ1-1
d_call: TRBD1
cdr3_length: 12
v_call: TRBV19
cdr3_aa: CASSFRGPEAFF
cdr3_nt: TGTGCCAGTAGTTTCAGGGGGCCTGAAGCTTTCTTT

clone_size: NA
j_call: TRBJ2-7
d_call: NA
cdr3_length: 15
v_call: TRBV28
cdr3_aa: CASSGKTGPSYEQYF
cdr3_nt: TGTGCCAGCAGTGGGAAGACAGGCCCCTCCTACGAGCAGTACTTC

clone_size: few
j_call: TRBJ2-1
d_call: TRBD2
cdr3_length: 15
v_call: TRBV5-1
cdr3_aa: CASSLELAGGPEQFF
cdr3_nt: TGCGCCAGCAGCTTGGAACTAGCGGGAGGGCCTGAGCAGTTCTTC

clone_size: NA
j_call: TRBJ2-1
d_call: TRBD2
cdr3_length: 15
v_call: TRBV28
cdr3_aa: CASSLLGLGYNEQFF
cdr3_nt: TGTGCCAGCAGTTTATTGGGACTAGGATACAATGAGCAGTTCTTC

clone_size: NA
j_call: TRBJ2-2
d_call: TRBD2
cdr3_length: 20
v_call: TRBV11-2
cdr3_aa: CASSLDLGRRGGAGTGELFF
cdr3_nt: TGTGCCAGCAGCTTAGACCTTGGTCGGCGGGGGGGGGCGGGCACCGGGGAGCTGTTTTTT

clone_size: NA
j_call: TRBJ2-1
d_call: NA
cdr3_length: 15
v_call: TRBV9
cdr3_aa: CASSVAGNPNNEQFF
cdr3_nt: TGTGCCAGCAGCGTAGCGGGAAACCCAAACAATGAGCAGTTCTTC

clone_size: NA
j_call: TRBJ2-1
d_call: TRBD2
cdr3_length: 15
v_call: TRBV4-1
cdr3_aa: CASSHPGLLYNEQFF
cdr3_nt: TGCGCCAGCAGCCACCCGGGACTACTCTACAATGAGCAGTTCTTC

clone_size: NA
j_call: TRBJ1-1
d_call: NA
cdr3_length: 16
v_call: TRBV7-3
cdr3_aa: CASSPGGGLGNTEAFF
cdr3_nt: TGTGCCAGCAGCCCCGGGGGGGGATTAGGGAACACTGAAGCTTTCTTT

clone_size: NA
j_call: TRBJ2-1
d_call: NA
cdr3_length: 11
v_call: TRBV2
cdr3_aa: CASSAENEQFF
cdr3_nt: TGTGCCAGCAGTGCTGAGAATGAGCAGTTCTTC

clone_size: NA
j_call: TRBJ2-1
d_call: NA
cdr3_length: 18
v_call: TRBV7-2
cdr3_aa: CASSAGSPVFFSYNEQFF
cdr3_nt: TGTGCCAGCAGCGCGGGGAGTCCCGTGTTTTTCTCCTACAATGAGCAGTTCTTC

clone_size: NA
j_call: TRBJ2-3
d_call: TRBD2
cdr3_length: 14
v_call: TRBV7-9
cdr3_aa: CASSVVAGEDTQYF
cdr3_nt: TGTGCCAGCAGCGTGGTAGCGGGAGAAGATACGCAGTATTTT

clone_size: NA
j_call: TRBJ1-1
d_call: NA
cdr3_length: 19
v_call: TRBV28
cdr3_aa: CASSLSPTPSGILNTEAFF
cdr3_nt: TGTGCCAGCAGTTTATCCCCAACTCCATCGGGGATATTGAACACTGAAGCTTTCTTT

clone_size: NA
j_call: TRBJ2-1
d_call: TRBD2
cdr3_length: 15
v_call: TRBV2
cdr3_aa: CASTLNSGSYYEQFF
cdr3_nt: TGTGCCAGCACCCTGAACAGCGGGAGTTACTATGAGCAGTTCTTC

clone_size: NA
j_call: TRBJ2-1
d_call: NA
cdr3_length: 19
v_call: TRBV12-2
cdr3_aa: CASRLADCSLASIYNEQFF
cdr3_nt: TGTGCAAGTCGCTTAGCAGATTGCTCTCTAGCGTCCATATACAATGAGCAGTTCTTC

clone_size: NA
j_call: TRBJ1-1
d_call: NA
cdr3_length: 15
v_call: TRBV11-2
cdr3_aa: CASSLNVGRDTEAFF
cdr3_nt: TGTGCCAGCAGCTTAAACGTAGGTCGGGACACTGAAGCTTTCTTT

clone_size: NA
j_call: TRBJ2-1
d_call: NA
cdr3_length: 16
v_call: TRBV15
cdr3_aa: CATSRDKRSPYNEQFF
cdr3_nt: TGTGCCACCAGCAGAGATAAACGTAGCCCCTACAATGAGCAGTTCTTC

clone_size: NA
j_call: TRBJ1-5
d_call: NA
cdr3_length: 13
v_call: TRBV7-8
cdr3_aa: CASSLARGSPQHF
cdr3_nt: TGTGCCAGCAGCTTAGCGAGAGGTTCGCCCCAGCATTTT

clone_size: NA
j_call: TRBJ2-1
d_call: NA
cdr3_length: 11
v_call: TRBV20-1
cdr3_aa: CSARFGETQFF
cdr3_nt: TGCAGTGCTAGATTCGGGGAGACGCAGTTCTTC

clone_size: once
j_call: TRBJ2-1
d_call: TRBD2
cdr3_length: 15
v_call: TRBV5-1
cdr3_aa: CASSLGLAGGNEQFF
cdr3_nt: TGCGCCAGCAGCTTGGGTTTAGCGGGAGGCAATGAGCAGTTCTTC

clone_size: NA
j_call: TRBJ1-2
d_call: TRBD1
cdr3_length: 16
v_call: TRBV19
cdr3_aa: CASSTGIKDRASGYTF
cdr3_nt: TGTGCCAGTAGTACCGGAATAAAGGACAGGGCGAGTGGCTACACCTTC

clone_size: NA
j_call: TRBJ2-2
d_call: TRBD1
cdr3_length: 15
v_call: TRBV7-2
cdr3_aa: CASSPDRGGTGELFF
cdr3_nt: TGTGCCAGCAGCCCCGACAGGGGGGGGACCGGGGAGCTGTTTTTT

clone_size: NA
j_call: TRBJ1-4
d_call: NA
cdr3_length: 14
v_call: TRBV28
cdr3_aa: CASGRGAVNEKLFF
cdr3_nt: TGTGCCAGCGGGAGGGGAGCGGTCAATGAAAAACTGTTTTTT

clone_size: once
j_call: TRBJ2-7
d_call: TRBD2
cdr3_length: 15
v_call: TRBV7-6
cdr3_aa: CASSSSAGGDYEQYF
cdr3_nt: TGTGCCAGCAGCTCCTCAGCGGGAGGGGACTACGAGCAGTACTTC

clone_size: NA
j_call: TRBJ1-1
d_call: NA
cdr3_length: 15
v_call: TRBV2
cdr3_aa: CASSPPGGVHTEAFF
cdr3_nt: TGTGCCAGCAGTCCCCCCGGCGGGGTGCACACTGAAGCTTTCTTT

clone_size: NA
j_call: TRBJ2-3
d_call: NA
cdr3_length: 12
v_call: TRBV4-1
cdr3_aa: CASSHLTDTQYF
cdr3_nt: TGCGCCAGCAGCCACCTCACAGATACGCAGTATTTT

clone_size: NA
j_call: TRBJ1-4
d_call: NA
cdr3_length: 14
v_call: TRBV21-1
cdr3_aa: CASSTDRIYGKLFF
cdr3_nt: TGTGCCAGCAGCACAGACAGGATATATGGAAAACTGTTTTTT

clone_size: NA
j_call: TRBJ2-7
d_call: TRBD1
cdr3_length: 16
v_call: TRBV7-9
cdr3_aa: CASSSPTGAIKNEQYF
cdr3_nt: TGTGCCAGCAGCTCACCTACAGGGGCAATTAAGAACGAGCAGTACTTC

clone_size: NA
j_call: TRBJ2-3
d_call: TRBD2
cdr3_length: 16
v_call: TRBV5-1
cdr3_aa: CASADTSGRAGDTQYF
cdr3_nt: TGCGCCTCGGCGGATACTAGCGGGAGGGCAGGGGATACGCAGTATTTT

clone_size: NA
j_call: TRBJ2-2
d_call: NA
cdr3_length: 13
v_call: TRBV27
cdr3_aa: CASSLTASGELFF
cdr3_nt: TGTGCCAGCAGTTTGACAGCTTCCGGGGAGCTGTTTTTT

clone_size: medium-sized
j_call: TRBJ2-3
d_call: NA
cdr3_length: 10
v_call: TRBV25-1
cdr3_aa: CASSEATQYF
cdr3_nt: TGTGCCAGCAGTGAGGCAACGCAGTATTTT

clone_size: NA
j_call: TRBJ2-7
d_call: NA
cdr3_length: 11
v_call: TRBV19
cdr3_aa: CASGQSYEQYF
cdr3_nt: TGTGCCAGCGGACAGTCCTACGAGCAGTACTTC